These 25 T cell receptor beta chains originate from one sample sequenced in a study of blood T cell repertoires in COVID-19. Only in-frame clones appear in the TCRdb table, and some are missing; sequencing was by immunoSEQ multiplex PCR. The table lists some 68,000 clones, 91% of them singletons. Specimen: peripheral blood. The receptor source for this set is a man aged 40-55 years with COVID-19, enrolled during active disease.

The chain recombines TRBV14 with TRBJ1-3; 10 nucleotides line up with TRBD1. Losses at the gene ends were 7 bases for V and 2 bases for J; bases not matched to a gene: 5. The CDR3 has 15 residues. Per the germline V gene, CDR1 is SGHDN and CDR2 is FVKESK. The CDR3 DNA is TGTGCCAGCACCCGACAGGGGGCTCCTGGAAACACCATATATTTT. It translates to CASTRQGAPGNTIYF. Filled out from reference TRBV14 and TRBJ1-3, the complete variable domain reads EAGVTQFPSHSVIEKGQTVTLRCDPISGHDNLYWYRRVMGKEIKFLLHFVKESKQDESGMPNNRFLAERTGGTYSTLKVQPAELEDSGVYFCASTRQGAPGNTIYFGEGSWLTVV.

The CDR3 nucleotides read TGTGCCAGCAGCGTAACTCAGGGGGCTGGAAACACCATATATTTT. Translation gives CASSVTQGAGNTIYF. This chain connects TRBV9 to TRBJ1-3; the match to TRBD1 covers 7 bases. The V and J ends lost 1 base and 2 bases, in that order; junction bases with no gene match: 3. Germline CDR1 is SGDLS and CDR2 is YYNGEE. The CDR3 totals 15 residues.

The chain has TRBV7-2 and TRBJ1-5; D is perhaps TRBD1 (6 bases). The CDR3 consists of 13 residues. Between the trimmed V and J ends, which lost 2 bases and 7 bases, there was a span of 9 bases. CDR1 SGHTA and CDR2 FQGNSA come from the germline V gene. The DNA of the CDR3 is TGTGCCAGCAGCTTACAGGGGTGGCAGCCCCAGCATTTT. Amino acids: CASSLQGWQPQHF.

The V gene is TRBV21-1, the J gene TRBJ1-4; TRBD1 was called by the table and not checked on the DNA. TRBV21-1 is deemed a pseudogene. CDR3 length: 17 amino acids. The chain's CDR3 is CASSTQGGGSGNEKLFF. CDR3 DNA sequence: TGTGCCAGCAGCACACAGGGTGGGGGATCGGGTAATGAAAAACTGTTTTTT.

About this clone itself: Sequence at one end of the junction differs from germline and may be a read error. The sample holds other DNA sequences that translate to the same CDR3. The chain links TRBV19 to TRBJ1-5; 9 bases agree with TRBD1. CDR1 is LNHDA and CDR2 is SQIVND in the germline V gene (reference sequence). This CDR3 is built from 14 residues. The DNA of the CDR3 is TGTGCCAGTAGTATAACAGGGGGCAACCAGCCCCAGCATTTT. This gives the protein CASSITGGNQPQHF.

The chain combines TRBV4-2 with TRBJ2-7, with D perhaps TRBD2 (5 bases). Trimming removed 0 bases at V and 6 bases at J, with 15 bases between. Germline CDR1 is LGHNA and CDR2 is YNFKEQ. The CDR3 is 15 residues long. The CDR3 region is CASSQDLSSRGEQYF. The DNA of the CDR3 is TGTGCCAGCAGCCAAGACCTAAGCTCCCGGGGCGAGCAGTACTTC.

This chain connects TRBV10-2 to TRBJ2-7; tentatively, D is TRBD2 (6 bases). V was clipped by 7 bases and J by 7 bases, with 20 bases between them. The CDR3 covers 14 residues. CDR1 WSHSY and CDR2 SAAADI come from the germline V gene. The CDR3 reads CASTGSPPDREQYF. CDR3 DNA: TGCGCCAGCACCGGGAGTCCCCCTGATCGGGAGCAGTACTTC.

This clone was seen once. The rearrangement uses TRBV10-3 and TRBJ1-3; 7 positions match TRBD1. The V segment lost 6 bases and the J segment 4 bases; nucleotides outside the gene matches: 6. Germline assignment: CDR1 ENHRY and CDR2 SYGVKD. The CDR3 spans 14 residues. CDR3 amino acids: CAIRGGEGGNTIYF. CDR3 nucleotide sequence: TGTGCCATCAGAGGGGGCGAGGGGGGAAACACCATATATTTT.

This clone appeared a few times. The chain combines TRBV30 with TRBJ1-2, with TRBD1 identical over 9 bases. CDR1 and CDR2 from the germline V gene are GTSNPN and SVGIG (reference sequence). The CDR3 has 16 amino acids. The ends lost 2 bases at V and 8 bases at J; junction bases unmatched: 15. The CDR3 loop reads CAWSYQGQGSQRGYTF. Written as DNA, the CDR3 is TGTGCCTGGAGTTATCAGGGACAGGGATCCCAACGAGGCTACACCTTC.

The chain carries TRBV7-8 and TRBJ2-7; D not resolved. Trimming took 4 bases from V and 5 from J, leaving 9 bases between them. Germline V gene data show CDR1 as SGHVS and CDR2 as FQNEAQ. The length of the CDR3 is 12 residues. CDR3 in DNA: TGTGCCAGCAGCTCTCGGGTCCACGAGCAGTACTTC. Residues: CASSSRVHEQYF.

This chain links TRBV9 with TRBJ2-3; 9 nucleotides match TRBD2. This CDR3 is 15 amino acids long. Germline loops: CDR1 SGDLS, CDR2 YYNGEE. V was pared by 4 bases and J by 3 bases, with 6 bases of the junction left unmatched. The CDR3 reads CASSSGLAGTDTQYF. The DNA of the CDR3 is TGTGCCAGCAGCTCAGGGCTAGCGGGGACAGATACGCAGTATTTT.

This clone was recorded only once. CDR3 sequence: CASSLDGGSNEQFF. In DNA form, the CDR3 reads TGTGCCAGCAGCTTGGACGGGGGGTCCAATGAGCAGTTCTTC. The rearrangement uses TRBV5-5 and TRBJ2-1, with 7 bases identical to TRBD2. The CDR3 consists of 14 residues. Germline V gene sequence: CDR1 SGHKS, CDR2 YYEKEE (reference sequence). J lost 6 bases, V lost 0 bases, and 3 bases had no gene match.

The rearrangement uses TRBV18 and TRBJ2-2; possibly TRBD1 for D (5 bases). Trimming shortened V by 8 bases and J by 7 bases, and 11 bases separated the two germline ends. The CDR3 has 12 residues. From germline, CDR1 is KGHSH and CDR2 LQKENI. CDR3: CASGAASGELFF. The CDR3 DNA reads as TGTGCCAGCGGGGCTGCGAGCGGGGAGCTGTTTTTT.

On this clone itself: The same CDR3 is also encoded by other DNA sequences in this sample. The chain employs TRBV7-9 and TRBJ2-5; possible D gene TRBD2, 6 bases. Germline CDR1 SEHNR, CDR2 FQNEAQ (reference sequence). This CDR3 has 13 amino acids. The V end lost 3 bases, the J end lost 3 bases, and 8 bases lay between the germline ends. CDR3 sequence: CASSFGGEETQYF. The CDR3 DNA reads as TGTGCCAGCAGCTTTGGCGGGGAAGAGACCCAGTACTTC.

The chain couples TRBV28 to TRBJ1-1; no definite D call. V lost 6 bases to trimming and J lost 1 base, with 9 bases between them. CDR3 length: 13 residues. Germline V gives CDR1 MDHEN, CDR2 SYDVKM. The CDR3 protein is CASRSRENTEAFF. CDR3 DNA: TGTGCCAGCAGGTCTCGGGAGAACACTGAAGCTTTCTTT.

The chain combines TRBV6-5 with TRBJ2-1; no clear D. Germline values: CDR1 MNHEY, CDR2 SVGAGI. CDR3 size: 13 residues. Deletions cut 6 bases from V and 3 bases from J, with 9 bases between. The CDR3 DNA sequence: TGTGCCAGCAGCCAACAGAACTACAATGAGCAGTTCTTC. Protein: CASSQQNYNEQFF.

The chain has TRBV3-1 (or the pseudogene TRBV3-2) and TRBJ2-7; maybe TRBD2 (6 bases). The CDR3 loop spans 16 amino acids. Per germline, CDR1 LGHDT and CDR2 YNNKEL (reference sequence). The ends were cut back, 0 bases at V and 0 bases at J, with 12 bases in the middle. The CDR3 sequence: CASSQEWDSSSYEQYF. The CDR3 region has the DNA TGTGCCAGCAGCCAAGAATGGGACTCCTCCTCCTACGAGCAGTACTTC.

The chain couples TRBV5-4 to TRBJ1-1; D is ambiguous. Germline loops: CDR1 SGHNT, CDR2 YYREEE (reference sequence). Trimming shortened V by 7 bases and J by 5 bases, and 3 bases separated the two germline ends. The CDR3 loop spans 9 amino acids. CDR3 sequence (DNA): TGTGCCAGCCTTACTGAAGCTTTCTTT. Translating it yields CASLTEAFF. The full variable domain, its missing parts supplied by reference TRBV5-4 and TRBJ1-1, is ETGVTQSPTHLIKTRGQQVTLRCSSQSGHNTVSWYQQALGQGPQFIFQYYREEENGRGNFPPRFSGLQFPNYSSELNVNALELDDSALYLCASLTEAFFGQGTRLTVV.

In its sample, this clone was seen once. The V gene is TRBV30, the J gene TRBJ1-6; maybe TRBD1 (6 bases). Trimming left V 0 bases short and J 7 bases short, with 16 bases between. Germline V gene sequence: CDR1 GTSNPN, CDR2 SVGIG (reference sequence). This CDR3 contains 16 residues. The CDR3 loop is CAWSVRGAPGNSPLHF. As DNA, the CDR3 is TGTGCCTGGAGTGTACGGGGGGCGCCGGGAAATTCACCCCTCCACTTT.

V gene TRBV6-5 combines with J gene TRBJ2-1; D possibly corresponds to TRBD1 (6 bases). There are 13 residues in the CDR3. Germline V gene lookup returns CDR1 MNHEY and CDR2 SVGAGI. V was pared by 6 bases and J by 8 bases, with 14 bases between. In nucleotides, the CDR3 is TGTGCCAGCAGCCTCGACAGGAGCTATGAGCAGTTCTTC. Amino acids: CASSLDRSYEQFF.

J is TRBJ1-5 and V is TRBV7-9; TRBD1 agrees at 9 bases. Losses at the gene ends were 5 bases for V and 3 bases for J; bases not matched to a gene: 8. This CDR3 has 16 residues. Germline values: CDR1 SEHNR, CDR2 FQNEAQ (reference sequence). This chain's CDR3 is CASSPGTGGINQPQHF. The CDR3 DNA follows: TGTGCCAGCAGCCCGGGCACAGGGGGCATCAATCAGCCCCAGCATTTT.

To note about this clone: One junction end does not reproduce the germline sequence, and a read error may be involved. The chain employs TRBV10-3 and TRBJ2-7, with TRBD1 identical over 10 bases. CDR1 and CDR2 from the germline V gene are ENHRY and SYGVKD. The CDR3 runs 15 residues. The CDR3 region is CAIRESGTGENEQYF. The CDR3 coding sequence is TGTGCCATCAGAGAGTCCGGGACAGGGGAAAACGAGCAGTACTTC.

The rearrangement uses TRBV7-9 and TRBJ2-1, with TRBD1 identical over 10 bases. This CDR3 is built from 15 residues. The V gene's germline CDR1 is SEHNR and CDR2 FQNEAQ (reference sequence). Trimming cost V 2 bases and J 4 bases; bases outside gene matches: 2. The CDR3 reads CASSLQDRGYNEQFF. The CDR3 bases are TGTGCCAGCAGCTTACAGGACAGGGGGTACAATGAGCAGTTCTTC.

V and J are TRBV3-1 (or the pseudogene TRBV3-2) and TRBJ1-5; D remains unclear. V lost 3 bases and J lost 4, with 7 bases in between. Germline CDR1 and CDR2: LGHDT and YNNKEL (reference sequence). The length of the CDR3 is 13 residues. The CDR3 DNA sequence: TGTGCCAGCAGCCAGGCCATAAATCAGCCCCAGCATTTT. It specifies CASSQAINQPQHF.

The rearrangement joins TRBV4-1 to TRBJ2-1; 8 nucleotides agree with TRBD2. The CDR3 spans 17 residues. V was clipped by 2 bases and J by 0 bases; unmatched bases: 6. Germline V gene sequence: CDR1 MGHRA, CDR2 YSYEKL. This chain's CDR3 is CASSQFFGGVSYNEQFF. The CDR3 DNA follows: TGCGCCAGCAGCCAATTCTTCGGGGGGGTCTCCTACAATGAGCAGTTCTTC.